What follows is one T cell receptor (beta chain) and its context. It has no known antigen specificity. Base qualities are not at hand, and no much larger clone is one base apart. The trial excluded patients who had a history of autoimmune disease or were on systemic immunosuppression. In every dose cohort, peripheral blood was drawn for TCR sequencing at baseline, cycle 4 day 1, and cycle 7 day 1. Samples came from an open-label, multicenter, first-in-human phase I dose-escalation trial of ivuxolimab. Adults with locally advanced or metastatic melanoma, renal cell, hepatocellular, or head and neck squamous cell carcinoma were enrolled in the trial. Before TCR sequencing, CD4+ T cells and CD8+ T cells from peripheral blood were sorted into separate populations. This specimen belongs to a study of OX40 agonist ivuxolimab in advanced cancers. About the full investigation: Ivuxolimab was a fully human IgG2 agonistic monoclonal antibody targeting the costimulatory receptor OX40 (CD134). In the dose-escalation cohort, nearly 85% of patients were male, and the mean age was 60 years with a range of roughly 20 to 85. Of the approximately 50 patients in dose escalation, around 20 had hepatocellular carcinoma, around 15 had melanoma, 9 had renal cell carcinoma and 9 had head and neck cancer. Peripheral TCRbeta sequencing aimed to test whether ivuxolimab altered TCR sequence diversity and caused clonal T-cell expansion. Prior anti-PD-1, anti-PD-L1 or anti-CTLA-4 therapy was permitted, and roughly two fifths of dose-escalation patients had received checkpoint inhibitors. Partial responses occurred in three dose-escalation patients, of whom one had hepatocellular carcinoma and two had cutaneous melanoma. Intravenous ivuxolimab was administered to patients every 2 weeks at six dose levels: 0.01, 0.1, 0.3, 1.5, 3 and 10 mg/kg. The monotherapy dose-escalation portion (N ≈ 55 patients) of the phase I ivuxolimab trial is reported in the paper. Broad study findings and their caveats: After ivuxolimab, CD8+ T cells had more expanded clones than CD4+ T cells on average. Which antigens the clonally expanded peripheral T cells were specific for was not determined. At doses of 0.1 to 3.0 mg/kg, clonal expansion of both CD4+ and CD8+ blood T cells was observed from baseline to week 6. Low levels of normalized T-cell clonal expansion were also seen in some patients who did not respond. Partial responders in the 0.1-3.0 mg/kg groups had among the lowest normalized peripheral clonal expansion, especially among CD8+ T cells.

Genomic DNA was isolated from the sorted cells so that the TCRbeta CDR3 region could be sequenced. The immunoSEQ Assay was used to sequence the TCRbeta CDR3 regions. TCRdb mirrors the immuneACCESS table, restricted to in-frame sequences. Some clones are absent from its copies; in checked studies, under half trace to an unresolved V gene, and the reason for the others is unknown. The table for this sample lists tens of thousands of clones; roughly 92% of them were counted only once. The top ten constitute around 5.1% of the sample. The germline V gene supplies CDR1 SNHLY and CDR2 FYNNEI. From the cysteine through the phenylalanine, the CDR3 covers 12 amino acids. The DNA shown is the 36-base CDR3, in frame from base 1. At the junction V is shortened by 5 bases and J by 0 bases, with 4 bases in between.

The starting material was CD4+ or CD8+ T cells sorted from blood, obtained in a trial of the OX40 agonist ivuxolimab. This receptor was obtained from an adult with an advanced solid tumor such as melanoma, head and neck, liver or kidney cancer. The chain joins TRBV2 to TRBJ2-5, with the D gene not confidently named. The DNA is TGTGCCAGCAGTCGGGACCAAGAGACCCAGTACTTC. It specifies CASSRDQETQYF.